The present TCR beta chain was sequenced within a study of blood T cell repertoires in COVID-19. Whole-study context: The samples span acute and convalescent COVID-19 from the United States, Italy and Spain. In each case, the material was cDNA or gDNA derived from T cells, B-cell-depleted T cells, or PBMCs.

Source study methods: Estimation of nucleated cell counts was performed using reference gene primer amplification. Only in-frame clones appear in the TCRdb table, and some are missing; sequencing was by immunoSEQ multiplex PCR. V, J and clone size derive from that table, while D and trimming were established from the DNA sequence. This table has about 270,000 clones, around 83% appearing once. The source material was peripheral blood. The sequence was collected from a man at least 80 years old with acute or convalescent COVID-19.

CDR3 sequence (DNA): TGTGCCAGCAGGGGGACTAGCGGAGATACCGGGGAGCTGTTTTTT. Protein sequence: CASRGTSGDTGELFF. The rearrangement uses TRBV28 and TRBJ2-2, with TRBD2 matching 11 bases. Unmatched junction bases numbered 5, after V lost 6 bases and J lost 5 bases. Germline values: CDR1 MDHEN, CDR2 SYDVKM. The CDR3 sequence is 15 residues long.